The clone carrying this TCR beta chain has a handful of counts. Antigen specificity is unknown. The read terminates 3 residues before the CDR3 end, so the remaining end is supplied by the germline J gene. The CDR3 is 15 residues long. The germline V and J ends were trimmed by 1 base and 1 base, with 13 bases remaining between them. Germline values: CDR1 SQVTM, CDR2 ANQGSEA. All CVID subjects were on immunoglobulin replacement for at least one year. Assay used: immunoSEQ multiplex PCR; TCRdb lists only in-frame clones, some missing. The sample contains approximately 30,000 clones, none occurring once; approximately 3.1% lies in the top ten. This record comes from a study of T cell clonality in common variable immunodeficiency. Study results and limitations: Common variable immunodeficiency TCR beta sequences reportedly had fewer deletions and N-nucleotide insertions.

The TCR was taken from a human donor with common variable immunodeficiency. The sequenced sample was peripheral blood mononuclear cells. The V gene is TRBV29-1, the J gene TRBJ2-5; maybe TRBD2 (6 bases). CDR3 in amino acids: CSVEASWGVQETQYF. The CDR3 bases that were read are TGCAGCGTTGAAGCATCATGGGGGGTCCAAGAGACC.